These 16 T cell receptor beta chains were all obtained from the same sample, sequenced in a study of OX40 agonist ivuxolimab in advanced cancers. The repertoire was sequenced with immunoSEQ multiplex PCR; TCRdb's copy has only in-frame clones and lacks some. The sample carries roughly 110,000 clones, approximately 90% recorded once. Sequences were derived from CD4+ or CD8+ T cells sorted from blood, sampled in a trial of the OX40 agonist ivuxolimab. The receptors derive from an adult with an advanced solid tumor such as melanoma, head and neck, liver or kidney cancer.

Points on this clone: Other DNA sequences in this specimen translate into the identical CDR3. CDR3 loop: CASSVGGSYNSPLHF. CDR3 in DNA: TGTGCCAGCAGCGTGGGAGGCTCCTATAATTCACCCCTCCACTTT. The V gene is TRBV9, the J gene TRBJ1-6; no clear D. Germline-derived CDR1 and CDR2 are SGDLS and YYNGEE. This CDR3 contains 15 residues. V dropped 2 bases and J dropped 0 bases, with 6 bases sitting between them.

The chain joins TRBV6-1 to TRBJ1-2; D is unresolved. Germline loops: CDR1 MNHNS, CDR2 SASEGT. The CDR3 runs to 12 residues. The V end lost 1 base, the J end lost 12 bases, and 12 bases lay between the germline ends. The CDR3 bases are TGTGCCAGCAGTGAAGAGGCATTAGGAGACACCTTC. It translates to CASSEEALGDTF.

The chain recombines TRBV20-1 with TRBJ1-2; no definite D call. The CDR3 has 8 amino acids. The V gene's germline CDR1 is DFQATT and CDR2 SNEGSKA (reference sequence). Between the trimmed V and J ends, which lost 8 bases and 8 bases, there was a span of 6 bases. The CDR3 DNA reads as TGCAGTATCAGAGGCTACACCTTC. Protein sequence: CSIRGYTF.

This clone was counted only a few times. The chain combines TRBV16 with TRBJ1-1; the D is unclear. The germline CDR1 and CDR2 sequences are KGHSY and FQNENV. Trimming pared 1 base from V and 1 base from J, leaving 4 bases between. This CDR3 contains 13 residues. CDR3 in DNA: TGTGCCAGCAGCCAATTGGAGAACACTGAAGCTTTCTTT. As protein: CASSQLENTEAFF.

This rearrangement joins TRBV10-3 to TRBJ2-1, with TRBD2 matching 10 bases. The CDR3 loop spans 16 amino acids. CDR1 is ENHRY and CDR2 is SYGVKD in the germline V gene. After removal of 5 bases from V and 6 bases from J, the junction contained 10 bases not matched to a gene. CDR3 bases: TGTGCCATCAGTCGGCGGGCTAGCGGGGGAGGCAATGAGCAGTTCTTC. It yields the protein CAISRRASGGGNEQFF.

The chain couples TRBV10-3 to TRBJ2-2; TRBD1 matches 9 bases. The CDR3 is 18 amino acids. Germline CDR1 reads ENHRY; CDR2 reads SYGVKD. Trimming cost V 6 bases and J 2 bases; bases outside gene matches: 13. CDR3 loop: CAISLSGTGSTNTGELFF. CDR3 in DNA: TGTGCCATCAGCCTCTCCGGGACAGGGTCTACAAACACCGGGGAGCTGTTTTTT.

This chain's CDR3 is CSADGAEAFF. CDR3 coding DNA: TGCAGTGCCGATGGGGCTGAAGCTTTCTTT. This rearrangement joins TRBV20-1 to TRBJ1-1; D is unclear. The CDR3 length is 10 residues. V shed 6 bases and J shed 6 bases, with 8 bases lying between them. CDR1 DFQATT and CDR2 SNEGSKA come from the germline V gene (reference sequence).

The genes are TRBV5-4 and TRBJ2-7, with 12 positions matching TRBD2. V shed 4 bases, J shed 10 bases, and the junction held 12 bases outside the gene matches. Germline loops: CDR1 SGHNT, CDR2 YYREEE (reference sequence). CDR3 length equals 15 residues. CDR3 nucleotides: TGTGCCAGCAGCCCTCAGGCTAGCGGGGGGGCAGGACAGTACTTC. Translation gives CASSPQASGGAGQYF.

The gene calls are TRBV5-3 and TRBJ1-1; TRBD1 matches 7 bases. TRBV5-3 is noted as an ORF with a role that remains uncertain. Trimming cost V 1 base and J 3 bases; bases outside gene matches: 9. This CDR3 has 16 amino acids. The CDR3 loop is CARSLNRGEQDTEAFF. The CDR3, as DNA: TGTGCCAGAAGCTTGAACAGGGGCGAACAGGACACTGAAGCTTTCTTT.

The chain uses TRBV27 and TRBJ2-1; D possibly matches TRBD1 or TRBD2 (6 bases each). The CDR3 spans 13 residues. Germline V gene sequence: CDR1 MNHEY, CDR2 SMNVEV (reference sequence). Trimming pared 0 bases from V and 9 bases from J, leaving 9 bases between. The CDR3 DNA follows: TGTGCCAGCAGTTTATCGGGGGGCAGTGAGCAGTTCTTC. Amino acids: CASSLSGGSEQFF.

This chain connects TRBV7-2 to TRBJ2-5; D unresolved. Trimming shortened V by 2 bases and J by 2 bases, and 12 bases separated the two germline ends. The CDR3 extends over 15 amino acids. Per the germline V gene, CDR1 is SGHTA and CDR2 is FQGNSA. The CDR3 loop reads CASSLSVAYQETQYF. The CDR3 coding sequence is TGTGCCAGCAGCTTATCCGTCGCCTATCAAGAGACCCAGTACTTC.

The V call is TRBV10-1, the J call TRBJ2-5; the match to TRBD1 covers 7 bases. The CDR3 has 14 residues. Germline-derived CDR1 and CDR2 are WNHNN and SYGVQD (reference sequence). Trimming at V came to 3 bases and at J to 1 base, leaving 2 bases not matched to a gene. In DNA form, the CDR3 reads TGCGCCAGCAGTGATGGACAGGCCCAAGAGACCCAGTACTTC. Its protein product is CASSDGQAQETQYF.

The chain uses TRBV28 and TRBJ2-7; tentative D call: TRBD2 (6 bases). The CDR3 totals 14 residues. The V end lost 8 bases, the J end lost 2 bases, and 16 bases lay between the germline ends. CDR1 and CDR2 (germline): MDHEN, SYDVKM. CDR3 residues: CASGLSGLTYEQYF. The DNA of the CDR3 is TGTGCCAGCGGACTCAGCGGGCTAACCTACGAGCAGTACTTC.

The V and J genes are TRBV28 and TRBJ1-6; D is possibly TRBD1 (5 bases). The V gene's germline CDR1 is MDHEN and CDR2 SYDVKM. The CDR3 is 12 residues long. V lost 5 bases and J lost 9, with 8 bases in between. This chain's CDR3 is CASSPGGSPLHF. In DNA, the CDR3 is TGTGCCAGCAGTCCCGGGGGTTCACCCCTCCACTTT.

In its sample, this clone was seen once. The chain is built from TRBV7-2 and TRBJ1-2, with D possibly matching TRBD1 (5 bases). CDR1 and CDR2 from the germline V gene are SGHTA and FQGNSA. The CDR3 sequence is 14 residues long. Between the trimmed V and J ends, which lost 5 bases and 8 bases, there was a span of 18 bases. CDR3 region: CASSQGTRARGYTF. The CDR3 nucleotides read TGTGCCAGCAGCCAAGGCACCAGGGCGAGGGGCTACACCTTC. Variable domain in full (rest from reference TRBV7-2 and TRBJ1-2): GAGVSQSPSNKVTEKGKDVELRCDPISGHTALYWYRQSLGQGLEFLIYFQGNSAPDKSGLPSDRFSAERTGGSVSTLTIQRTQQEDSAVYLCASSQGTRARGYTFGSGTRLTVV.

V gene TRBV5-1 combines with J gene TRBJ2-5, with 14 bases matching TRBD2. Per the germline V gene, CDR1 is SGHRS and CDR2 is YFSETQ. This CDR3 region has 15 residues. V trimming: 3 bases; J trimming: 3 bases; junction bases outside the gene matches: 1. The CDR3 DNA reads TGCGCCAGCAGCTCGGGACTAGCGGGGGAAGAGACCCAGTACTTC. Translating it yields CASSSGLAGEETQYF.